This T cell receptor (beta chain) was obtained from a study of Graves' ophthalmopathy and Graves' hyperthyroidism. Overall study results and limits: Most expanded clonotypes in thyroid above 0.001 frequency also showed up in blood. Cross-validated, the 13-signature model showed 87.88%/81.08% sensitivity/specificity, and 80%/75% in the test set.

A follow-up of 18 months without ophthalmopathy meant that hyperthyroidism was stable. This CDR3 has 15 amino acids. V lost 6 bases, J lost 4 bases, and 6 bases stayed unmatched. Germline V gene data show CDR1 as MNHNS and CDR2 as SASEGT. For this clonotype: Its target is not known.

Amplification targeted the TCR beta CDR3 regions, with RNA transcripts as the source material. The first round was an RT-PCR with HTBI primers, and the second round was a multiplex PCR. TCRdb used MiXCR to reprocess the multiplex PCR reads, holding one entry per CDR3 protein. The table shows hundreds of thousands of distinct CDR3 sequences, with approximately 21% occurring only once. The specimen sequenced was peripheral blood. The receptor was isolated from a young woman with stable Graves' hyperthyroidism. Some clones in this sample may be carry-over from other donors' samples. V is TRBV6-1 and J is TRBJ1-2, with 12 nucleotides matching TRBD1. CDR3 nucleotides: TGTGCCAGCAGCGCGGGACAGGGGGCTGGCTATGGCTACACCTTC. Translated, it gives CASSAGQGAGYGYTF.